These 17 T cell receptor beta chains were sequenced from one sample in a study of T cell changes during pregnancy in multiple sclerosis. TCRdb's table, derived via immunoSEQ multiplex PCR, lists solely in-frame clones and lacks some. Of about 40,000 clones listed, around 90% are singletons. Sequencing used CD4+ T cells from peripheral blood mononuclear cells, obtained before pregnancy. These receptors were obtained from a female donor with multiple sclerosis, enrolled in a pregnancy study.

This chain links TRBV11-2 with TRBJ2-7, with unresolved D. V lost 1 base and J 2 bases, leaving 6 bases between the germline ends. The CDR3 runs 13 residues. Per the germline V gene, CDR1 is SGHAT and CDR2 is FQNNGV. The CDR3 region has the DNA TGTGCCAGCAGCTTAGGACTCGCCTACGAGCAGTACTTC. It is translated as CASSLGLAYEQYF.

The chain uses TRBV5-3 and TRBJ2-7; 11 bases match TRBD2. TRBV5-3 is placed among ORFs of uncertain function. Trimming at V came to 3 bases and at J to 6 bases, leaving 8 bases not matched to a gene. This CDR3 comprises 15 residues. The CDR3 is CARSSGLAGGGEQYF. CDR3 DNA: TGTGCCAGAAGCTCGGGGCTAGCGGGAGGAGGCGAGCAGTACTTC.

The CDR3 DNA follows: TGTGCCAGCAGCAGGGGACTAGCGGGAGGAGGAGGCTCCTACGAGCAGTACTTC. Its translation is CASSRGLAGGGGSYEQYF. The rearrangement joins TRBV9 to TRBJ2-7; 15 nucleotides line up with TRBD2. V lost 4 bases to trimming and J lost 0 bases; unmatched junction nucleotides: 8. The CDR3 runs 18 residues. The germline gives CDR1 SGDLS, CDR2 YYNGEE.

Here the CDR3 reads CASSHILSGSSYEQYF. The CDR3 nucleotides read TGTGCCAGCAGCCATATACTCAGCGGGAGCTCCTACGAGCAGTACTTC. V is TRBV7-9 and J is TRBJ2-7, with 8 bases lining up with TRBD2. Looked up from germline, CDR1 is SEHNR and CDR2 is FQNEAQ (reference sequence). V shed 5 bases and J 0 bases; nucleotides not matched to a gene: 9. This CDR3 has 16 amino acids.

V and J are TRBV5-4 and TRBJ2-7; 11 nucleotides agree with TRBD2. The CDR3 spans 15 residues. J gave up 2 bases and V 4 bases, and 5 bases lay outside the gene matches. Germline CDR1 is SGHNT and CDR2 is YYREEE (reference sequence). DNA for the CDR3: TGTGCCAGCAGCAAAGAACTAGCGGGAGCCTACGAGCAGTACTTC. This encodes CASSKELAGAYEQYF.

This clone was recorded once. The CDR3, as DNA: TGTGCCAGCAGTCCCCGGACTAGCGGCACCGGGGAGCTGTTTTTT. Its protein product is CASSPRTSGTGELFF. V and J are TRBV6-1 and TRBJ2-2, with 10 bases matching TRBD2. The V gene's germline CDR1 is MNHNS and CDR2 SASEGT. V was pared by 5 bases and J by 4 bases, with 4 bases of the junction left unmatched. The CDR3 runs 15 residues.

V and J are TRBV25-1 and TRBJ2-2, with 7 bases matching TRBD2. The CDR3 has 17 residues. With 3 bases clipped from V and 6 bases from J, the junction kept 13 bases outside the gene matches. Per the germline V gene, CDR1 is MGHDK and CDR2 is SYGVNS. CDR3 sequence (DNA): TGTGCCAGCAGTGATATTGGGGGAGGGGTTTCGGCCGGGGAGCTGTTTTTT. This codes for CASSDIGGGVSAGELFF.

This sequence joins TRBV28 and TRBJ2-7; 11 bases are a match to TRBD1. CDR1 MDHEN and CDR2 SYDVKM come from the germline V gene. V was pared by 1 base and J by 7 bases, with 9 bases of the junction left unmatched. The CDR3 totals 16 residues. The CDR3, as DNA: TGTGCCAGCAGTTTATTCACCGGGACAGGGGGGAATGAGCAGTACTTC. Its translation is CASSLFTGTGGNEQYF.

With regard to this clone: Relative to the germline gene, one junction end is altered; a read error may explain this. The rearrangement uses TRBV7-7 and TRBJ2-1; 12 nucleotides align to TRBD2. The CDR3 loop spans 16 amino acids. Germline CDR1 is SSHAT and CDR2 is FNYEAQ (reference sequence). CDR3 bases: TGTGCTAGCAGCCGAACCCTAGCGGGAGGGGACAATGAGCAGTTCTTC. Translation: CASSRTLAGGDNEQFF. Full variable domain (remainder filled in from reference TRBV7-7 and TRBJ2-1): GAGVSQSPRYKVTKRGQDVTLRCDPISSHATLYWYQQALGQGPEFLTYFNYEAQPDKSGLPSDRFSAERPEGSISTLTIQRTEQRDSAMYRCASSRTLAGGDNEQFFGPGTRLTVL.

The rearrangement uses TRBV9 and TRBJ2-7; 7 bases align to TRBD2. CDR3 length: 15 residues. CDR1 and CDR2 from the germline V gene are SGDLS and YYNGEE. The V and J ends lost 2 bases and 7 bases, in that order; junction bases with no gene match: 12. CDR3 in amino acids: CASSVGERGTVEQYF. Written as DNA, the CDR3 is TGTGCCAGCAGCGTGGGGGAGCGGGGAACCGTTGAGCAGTACTTC.

This chain connects TRBV4-2 to TRBJ2-7; 10 bases align to TRBD2. The CDR3 is 15 amino acids. From germline, CDR1 is LGHNA and CDR2 YNFKEQ. V dropped 2 bases and J dropped 3; count of bases not matched to a gene: 4. CDR3 residues: CASSQHPSGSYEQYF. The CDR3 region has the DNA TGTGCCAGCAGCCAACATCCTAGCGGGAGCTACGAGCAGTACTTC.

This sequence joins TRBV4-1 and TRBJ2-1; 11 bases match TRBD2. This CDR3 is 15 amino acids long. The ends lost 5 bases at V and 12 bases at J; junction bases unmatched: 12. Germline V gene data show CDR1 as MGHRA and CDR2 as YSYEKL. The CDR3 region is CASSSSELLAGGQFF. CDR3 DNA: TGCGCCAGCAGCTCCTCCGAGTTGCTAGCGGGAGGGCAGTTCTTC.

This rearrangement joins TRBV11-2 to TRBJ2-5, with D possibly TRBD1 on 5 matching bases. Looked up from germline, CDR1 is SGHAT and CDR2 is FQNNGV. The CDR3 consists of 15 residues. V lost 2 bases, J lost 1 base, and 11 bases lay in between. The CDR3 here is CASSLTTGTQETQYF. CDR3 bases: TGTGCCAGCAGCTTAACCACAGGCACCCAAGAGACCCAGTACTTC.

The chain is built from TRBV6-4 and TRBJ2-1; TRBD2 matches at 7 bases. Germline V CDR1 and CDR2: MRHNA, SNTAGT. The CDR3 is made up of 14 amino acids. With 4 bases clipped from V and 0 bases from J, the junction kept 0 bases outside the gene matches. CDR3 amino acids: CASSGGSSYNEQFF. In DNA, the CDR3 is TGTGCCAGCAGTGGCGGGAGCTCCTACAATGAGCAGTTCTTC.

The gene calls are TRBV11-3 and TRBJ2-7; the D gene is possibly TRBD1 (6 bases). The CDR3 loop spans 14 amino acids. Germline V lookup: CDR1 SGHNT, CDR2 YENEEA. V was pared by 3 bases and J by 1 base, with 10 bases between. DNA for the CDR3: TGTGCCAGCAGCTTGGGGGCAGGGTCCTACGAGCAGTACTTC. The encoded protein is CASSLGAGSYEQYF. Together with reference TRBV11-3 and TRBJ2-7, the CDR3 gives the full variable domain: EAGVVQSPRYKIIEKKQPVAFWCNPISGHNTLYWYLQNLGQGPELLIRYENEEAVDDSQLPKDRFSAERLKGVDSTLKIQPAELGDSAVYLCASSLGAGSYEQYFGPGTRLTVT.

V is TRBV6-6 and J is TRBJ1-3; 7 bases align to TRBD1. Germline V gives CDR1 MNHNY, CDR2 SVGAGI (reference sequence). J gave up 1 base and V 7 bases, and 4 bases lay outside the gene matches. The CDR3 has 14 amino acids. The CDR3 DNA follows: TGTGCCAGCACCCAACAGGGGTCTGGAAACACCATATATTTT. Translation gives CASTQQGSGNTIYF.

This clone was recorded once. The genes are TRBV7-3 and TRBJ2-1; 10 bases fit TRBD2. CDR1 is SGHTA, CDR2 FQGTGA, per germline. The CDR3 length is 15 residues. The J segment lost 8 bases and the V segment lost 3 bases, leaving 7 bases of the junction unmatched. Written as DNA, the CDR3 is TGTGCCAGCAGCTTTGGGACTAGCGTACGGGATGAGCAGTTCTTC. It is translated as CASSFGTSVRDEQFF.